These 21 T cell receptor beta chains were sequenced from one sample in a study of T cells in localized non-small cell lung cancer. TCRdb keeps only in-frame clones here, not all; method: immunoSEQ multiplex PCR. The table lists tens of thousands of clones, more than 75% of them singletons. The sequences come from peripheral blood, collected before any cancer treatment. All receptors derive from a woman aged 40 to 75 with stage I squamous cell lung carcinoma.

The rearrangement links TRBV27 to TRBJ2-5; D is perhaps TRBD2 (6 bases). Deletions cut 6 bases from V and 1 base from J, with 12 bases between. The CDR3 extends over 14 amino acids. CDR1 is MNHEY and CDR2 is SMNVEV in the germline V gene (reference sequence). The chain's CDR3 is CASSPASAQETQYF. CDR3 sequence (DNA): TGTGCCAGCAGCCCGGCTAGCGCCCAAGAGACCCAGTACTTC.

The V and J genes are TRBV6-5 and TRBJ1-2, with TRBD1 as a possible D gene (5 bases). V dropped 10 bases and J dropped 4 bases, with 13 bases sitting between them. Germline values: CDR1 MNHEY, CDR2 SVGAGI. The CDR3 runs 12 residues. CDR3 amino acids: CATSGGTYGYTF. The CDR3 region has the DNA TGTGCCACATCCGGGGGGACCTATGGCTACACCTTC.

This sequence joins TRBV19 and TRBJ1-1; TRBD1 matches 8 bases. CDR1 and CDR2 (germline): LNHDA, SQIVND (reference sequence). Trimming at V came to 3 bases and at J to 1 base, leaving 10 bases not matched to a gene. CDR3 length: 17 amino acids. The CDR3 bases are TGTGCCAGTAGTATTATAGGCAGGGGGCATGGGAACACTGAAGCTTTCTTT. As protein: CASSIIGRGHGNTEAFF.

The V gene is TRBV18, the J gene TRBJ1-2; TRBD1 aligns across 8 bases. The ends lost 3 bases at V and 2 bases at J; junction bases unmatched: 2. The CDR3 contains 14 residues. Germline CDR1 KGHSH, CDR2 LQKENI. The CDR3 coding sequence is TGTGCCAGCTCACCGGACAGGGCAAACTATGGCTACACCTTC. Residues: CASSPDRANYGYTF.

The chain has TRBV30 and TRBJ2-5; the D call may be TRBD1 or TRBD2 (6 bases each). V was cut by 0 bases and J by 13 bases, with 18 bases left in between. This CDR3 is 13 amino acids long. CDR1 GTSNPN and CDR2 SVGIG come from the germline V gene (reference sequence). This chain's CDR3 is CAWSVKIGGLVYF. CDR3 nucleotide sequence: TGTGCCTGGAGTGTAAAGATAGGGGGGCTTGTGTACTTC.

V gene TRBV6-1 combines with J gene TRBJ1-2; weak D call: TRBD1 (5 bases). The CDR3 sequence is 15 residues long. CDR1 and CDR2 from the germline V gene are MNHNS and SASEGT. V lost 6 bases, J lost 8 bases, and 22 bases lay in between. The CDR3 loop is CASRESGSPGGGYTF. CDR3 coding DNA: TGTGCCAGCAGGGAGTCGGGATCGCCGGGGGGAGGCTACACCTTC.

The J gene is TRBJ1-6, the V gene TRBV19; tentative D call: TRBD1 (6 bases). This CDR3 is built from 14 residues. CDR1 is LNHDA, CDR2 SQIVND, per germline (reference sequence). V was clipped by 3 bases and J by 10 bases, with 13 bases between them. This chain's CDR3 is CASSIGGQGSPLHF. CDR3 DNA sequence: TGTGCCAGTAGTATCGGGGGGCAGGGCTCACCCCTCCACTTT.

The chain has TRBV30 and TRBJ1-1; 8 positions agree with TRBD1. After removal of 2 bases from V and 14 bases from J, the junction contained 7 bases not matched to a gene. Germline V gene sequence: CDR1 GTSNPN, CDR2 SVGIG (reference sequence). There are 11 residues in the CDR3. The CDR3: CAWSFGQGWFF. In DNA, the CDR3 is TGTGCCTGGAGTTTTGGACAGGGCTGGTTCTTT.

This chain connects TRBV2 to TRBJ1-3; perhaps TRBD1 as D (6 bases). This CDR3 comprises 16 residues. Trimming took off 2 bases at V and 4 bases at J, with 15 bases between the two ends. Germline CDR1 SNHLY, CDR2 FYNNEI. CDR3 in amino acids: CASSEWGASRGNTIYF. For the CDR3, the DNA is TGTGCCAGCAGTGAATGGGGGGCCTCACGGGGAAACACCATATATTTT.

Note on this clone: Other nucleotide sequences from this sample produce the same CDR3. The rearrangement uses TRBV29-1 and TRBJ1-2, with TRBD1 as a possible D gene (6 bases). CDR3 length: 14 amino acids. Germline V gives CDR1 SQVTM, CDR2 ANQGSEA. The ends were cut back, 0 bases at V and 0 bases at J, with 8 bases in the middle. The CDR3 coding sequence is TGCAGCGTTGAAGAAAGACAGGCTAACTATGGCTACACCTTC. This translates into CSVEERQANYGYTF.

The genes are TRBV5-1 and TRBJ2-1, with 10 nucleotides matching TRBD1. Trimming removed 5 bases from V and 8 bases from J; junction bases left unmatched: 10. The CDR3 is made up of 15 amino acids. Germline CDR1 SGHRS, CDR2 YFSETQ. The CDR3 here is CASSDGTGVSDEQFF. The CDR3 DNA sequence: TGCGCCAGCAGTGACGGGACAGGGGTGTCGGATGAGCAGTTCTTC.

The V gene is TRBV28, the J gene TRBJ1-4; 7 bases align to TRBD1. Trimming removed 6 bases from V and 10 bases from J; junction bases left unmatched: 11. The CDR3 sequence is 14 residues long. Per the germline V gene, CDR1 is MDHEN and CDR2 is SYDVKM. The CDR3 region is CASSPDRSGRKLFF. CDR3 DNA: TGTGCCAGCAGCCCGGACAGGAGTGGGCGAAAACTGTTTTTT. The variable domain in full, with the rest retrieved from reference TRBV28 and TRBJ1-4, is DVKVTQSSRYLVKRTGEKVFLECVQDMDHENMFWYRQDPGLGLRLIYFSYDVKMKEKGDIPEGYSVSREKKERFSLILESASTNQTSMYLCASSPDRSGRKLFFGSGTQLSVL.

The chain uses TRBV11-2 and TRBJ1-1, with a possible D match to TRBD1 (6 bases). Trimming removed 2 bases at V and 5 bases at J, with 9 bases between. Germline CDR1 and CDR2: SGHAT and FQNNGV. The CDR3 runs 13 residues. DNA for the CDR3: TGTGCCAGCAGCTTAACAGGGCAGACTGAAGCTTTCTTT. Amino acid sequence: CASSLTGQTEAFF. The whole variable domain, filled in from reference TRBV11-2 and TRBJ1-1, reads EAGVAQSPRYKIIEKRQSVAFWCNPISGHATLYWYQQILGQGPKLLIQFQNNGVVDDSQLPKDRFSAERLKGVDSTLKIQPAKLEDSAVYLCASSLTGQTEAFFGQGTRLTVV.

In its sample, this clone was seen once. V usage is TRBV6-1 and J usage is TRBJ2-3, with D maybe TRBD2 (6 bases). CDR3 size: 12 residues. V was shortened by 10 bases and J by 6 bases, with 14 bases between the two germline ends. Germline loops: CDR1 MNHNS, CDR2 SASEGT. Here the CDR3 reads CATSRGGDTQYF. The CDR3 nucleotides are TGTGCCACCTCAAGAGGAGGGGATACGCAGTATTTT.

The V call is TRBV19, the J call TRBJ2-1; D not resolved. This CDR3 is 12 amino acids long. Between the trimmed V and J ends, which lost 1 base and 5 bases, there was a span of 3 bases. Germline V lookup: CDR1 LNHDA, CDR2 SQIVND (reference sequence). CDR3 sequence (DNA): TGTGCCAGTAGTATAGGGCACAATGAGCAGTTCTTC. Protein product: CASSIGHNEQFF.

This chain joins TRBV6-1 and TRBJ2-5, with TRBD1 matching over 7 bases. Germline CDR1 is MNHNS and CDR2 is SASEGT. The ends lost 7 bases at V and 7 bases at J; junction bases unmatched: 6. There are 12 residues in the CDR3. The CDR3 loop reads CASNDWTGTQYF. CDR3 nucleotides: TGTGCCAGCAACGACTGGACAGGGACCCAGTACTTC.

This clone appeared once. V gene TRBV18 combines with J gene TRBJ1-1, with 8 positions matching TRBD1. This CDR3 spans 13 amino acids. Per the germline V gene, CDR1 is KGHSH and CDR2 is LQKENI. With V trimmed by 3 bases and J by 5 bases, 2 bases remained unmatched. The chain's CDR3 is CASSPGQDTEAFF. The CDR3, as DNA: TGTGCCAGCTCACCGGGACAGGATACTGAAGCTTTCTTT. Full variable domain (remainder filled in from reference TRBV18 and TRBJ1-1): NAGVMQNPRHLVRRRGQEARLRCSPMKGHSHVYWYRQLPEEGLKFMVYLQKENIIDESGMPKERFSAEFPKEGPSILRIQQVVRGDSAAYFCASSPGQDTEAFFGQGTRLTVV.

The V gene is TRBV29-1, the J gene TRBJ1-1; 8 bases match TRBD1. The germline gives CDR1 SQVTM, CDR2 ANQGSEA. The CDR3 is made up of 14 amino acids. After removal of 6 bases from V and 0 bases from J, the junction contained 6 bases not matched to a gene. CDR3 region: CSVRQGTMNTEAFF. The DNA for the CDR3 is TGCAGCGTCCGACAGGGGACCATGAACACTGAAGCTTTCTTT. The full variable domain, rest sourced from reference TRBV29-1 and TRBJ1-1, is SAVISQKPSRDICQRGTSLTIQCQVDSQVTMMFWYRQQPGQSLTLIATANQGSEATYESGFVIDKFPISRPNLTFSTLTVSNMSPEDSSIYLCSVRQGTMNTEAFFGQGTRLTVV.

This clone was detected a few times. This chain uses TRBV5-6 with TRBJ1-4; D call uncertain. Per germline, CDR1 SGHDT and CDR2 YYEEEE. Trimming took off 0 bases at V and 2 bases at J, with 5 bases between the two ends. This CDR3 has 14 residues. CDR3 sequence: CASSLVGTNEKLFF. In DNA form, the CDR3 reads TGTGCCAGCAGCTTGGTCGGGACTAATGAAAAACTGTTTTTT.

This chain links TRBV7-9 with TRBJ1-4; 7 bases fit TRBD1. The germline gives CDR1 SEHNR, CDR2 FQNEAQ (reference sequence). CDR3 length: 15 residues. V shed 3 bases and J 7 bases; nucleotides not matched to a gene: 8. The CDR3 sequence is CASSFPGQAGEKLFF. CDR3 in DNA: TGTGCCAGCAGCTTCCCCGGACAGGCGGGTGAAAAACTGTTTTTT. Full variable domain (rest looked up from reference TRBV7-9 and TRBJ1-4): DTGVSQNPRHKITKRGQNVTFRCDPISEHNRLYWYRQTLGQGPEFLTYFQNEAQLEKSRLLSDRFSAERPKGSFSTLEIQRTEQGDSAMYLCASSFPGQAGEKLFFGSGTQLSVL.

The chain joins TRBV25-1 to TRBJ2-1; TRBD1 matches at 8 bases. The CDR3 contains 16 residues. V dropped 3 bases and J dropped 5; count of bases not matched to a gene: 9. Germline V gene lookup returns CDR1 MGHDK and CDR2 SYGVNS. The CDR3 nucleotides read TGTGCCAGCAGTGACAAACCGGGACAGGTCAACAATGAGCAGTTCTTC. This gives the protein CASSDKPGQVNNEQFF.